This TCR beta chain was profiled in a study of cytomegalovirus exposure and HLA in healthy donors. In the PCR, 60 Vbeta and 13 Jbeta primers were used. TCRdb's copy holds only in-frame clones and misses some; the assay was immunoSEQ multiplex PCR. Of 150,000 to 200,000 clones listed, about four fifths were seen once; the top ten hold approximately 1.4%. CDR1 is SGHDN, CDR2 FVKESK, per germline. CDR3 length equals 15 residues. V gave up 2 bases and J gave up 6 bases, with 13 bases separating them. The sequence derives from a girl aged 10 to 17 in good health and CMV-seropositive. The chain has TRBV14 and TRBJ2-2; maybe TRBD1 (5 bases). The sequenced sample was PBMCs. The CDR3 protein is CASSQRAGKSGELFF. The CDR3 DNA reads as TGTGCCAGCAGCCAACGGGCAGGGAAGTCCGGGGAGCTGTTTTTT.